The 6 T cell receptor beta chains presented below share a single source sample, sequenced in a study of identical twins listed by TCRdb under 2016. The method behind the library was 5' RACE. The listed sequencing device is Illumina HiSeq 2000. The raw public data were reprocessed by TCRdb itself: fastp quality trimming at Q25, MiXCR clonotype calling, in-frame beta chains only. Each entry merges the rows of one CDR3 protein and shows their most common DNA and genes. This sample gives roughly 720,000 distinct CDR3 sequences in total; 15% to 20% of them show up just once. The top ten clonotypes cover around 13% of the sample. These data were also filed under a second study, of T cells expressing NK-cell markers.

The specimen was PBMCs. These receptors came from a woman aged 18 to 35 in good health.

V is TRBV29-1 and J is TRBJ2-1; D is unresolved. In germline, CDR1 is SQVTM, CDR2 ANQGSEA. Trimming shortened V by 0 bases and J by 5 bases, and 8 bases separated the two germline ends. This CDR3 comprises 13 residues. CDR3 protein: CSVEDQPDNEQFF. The DNA of the CDR3 is TGCAGCGTTGAAGATCAGCCGGACAATGAGCAGTTCTTC.

This rearrangement joins TRBV5-1 to TRBJ2-3; 9 positions match TRBD1. Germline assignment: CDR1 SGHRS and CDR2 YFSETQ. V gave up 4 bases and J gave up 5 bases; unmatched junction bases: 8. There are 15 residues in the CDR3. CDR3 amino acids: CASSPDRGSLDTQYF. The CDR3 coding sequence is TGCGCCAGCAGCCCGGACAGGGGAAGTTTAGATACGCAGTATTTT.

CDR3 nucleotide sequence: TGTGCTAGTGGTCCACAGGGGGTCAGCAATCAGCCCCAGCATTTT. This encodes CASGPQGVSNQPQHF. The chain joins TRBV12-5 to TRBJ1-5, with 8 bases fitting TRBD1. The J segment lost 1 base and the V segment lost 5 bases, leaving 4 bases of the junction unmatched. Germline assignment: CDR1 LGHNT and CDR2 FRNRAP. The CDR3 has 15 residues. Supplemented by reference TRBV12-5 and TRBJ1-5, the full variable domain reads DARVTQTPRHKVTEMGQEVTMRCQPILGHNTVFWYRQTMMQGLELLAYFRNRAPLDDSGMPKDRFSAEMPDATLATLKIQPSEPRDSAVYFCASGPQGVSNQPQHFGDGTRLSIL.

The gene calls are TRBV12-3 or TRBV12-4 and TRBJ2-2, with 8 bases identical to TRBD2. The CDR3 is 17 residues long. Unmatched junction bases numbered 14, after V lost 5 bases and J lost 6 bases. As DNA, the CDR3 is TGTGCCAGCAGTCTCACCCCGGGGGGGCCTTTCGCCGGGGAGCTGTTTTTT. Protein product: CASSLTPGGPFAGELFF.

The rearrangement uses TRBV18 and TRBJ2-1; D not certain. From germline, CDR1 is KGHSH and CDR2 LQKENI. The V end lost 6 bases, the J end lost 7 bases, and 10 bases lay between the germline ends. The CDR3 extends over 12 amino acids. This CDR3 is CASSKTWNEQFF. CDR3 in DNA: TGTGCCAGCTCCAAAACTTGGAATGAGCAGTTCTTC.

V gene TRBV20-1 combines with J gene TRBJ2-3; D uncertain. The CDR3 has 10 amino acids. CDR1 DFQATT and CDR2 SNEGSKA come from the germline V gene (reference sequence). V was clipped by 3 bases and J by 6 bases, with 4 bases between them. The CDR3 sequence is CSASQDTQYF. The CDR3 DNA sequence: TGCAGTGCTAGTCAGGATACGCAGTATTTT.